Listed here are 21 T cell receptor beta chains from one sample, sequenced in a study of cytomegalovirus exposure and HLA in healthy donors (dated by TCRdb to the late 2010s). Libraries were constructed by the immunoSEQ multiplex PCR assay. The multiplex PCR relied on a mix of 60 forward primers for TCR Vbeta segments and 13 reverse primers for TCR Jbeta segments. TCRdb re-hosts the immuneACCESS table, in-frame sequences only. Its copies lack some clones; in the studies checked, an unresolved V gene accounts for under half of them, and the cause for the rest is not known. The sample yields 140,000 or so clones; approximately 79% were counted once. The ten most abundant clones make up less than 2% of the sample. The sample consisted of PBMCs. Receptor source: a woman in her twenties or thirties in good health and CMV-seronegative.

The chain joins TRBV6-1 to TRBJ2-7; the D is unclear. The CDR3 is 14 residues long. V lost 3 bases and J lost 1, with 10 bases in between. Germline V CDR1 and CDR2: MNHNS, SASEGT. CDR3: CASSDFARSYEQYF. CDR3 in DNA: TGTGCCAGCAGTGACTTTGCGCGATCCTACGAGCAGTACTTC.

CDR3 in amino acids: CASSLRTGVSYGYTF. CDR3 DNA: TGCGCCAGCAGCCTTCGGACGGGAGTGAGCTATGGCTACACCTTC. The chain couples TRBV5-1 to TRBJ1-2; D gene ambiguous. The CDR3 has 15 residues. Germline CDR1 is SGHRS and CDR2 is YFSETQ. V was trimmed by 4 bases and J by 4 bases, leaving 17 bases between them.

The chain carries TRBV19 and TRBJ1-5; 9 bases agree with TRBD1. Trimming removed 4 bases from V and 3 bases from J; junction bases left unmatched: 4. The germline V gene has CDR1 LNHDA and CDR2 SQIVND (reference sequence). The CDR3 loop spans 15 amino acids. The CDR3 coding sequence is TGTGCCAGTAGTACCGGGACAGGGTCCAATCAGCCCCAGCATTTT. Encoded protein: CASSTGTGSNQPQHF.

Here the CDR3 DNA reads TGCGCCAGCAGCGTTCTCCCACAGGCAGGCTCTGGAAACACCATATATTTT. This sequence encodes CASSVLPQAGSGNTIYF. J is TRBJ1-3 and V is TRBV5-1, with TRBD1 as a possible D gene (5 bases). From germline, CDR1 is SGHRS and CDR2 YFSETQ. The V end was cut by 4 bases, the J end by 0 bases, with 17 bases between. The CDR3 totals 17 residues.

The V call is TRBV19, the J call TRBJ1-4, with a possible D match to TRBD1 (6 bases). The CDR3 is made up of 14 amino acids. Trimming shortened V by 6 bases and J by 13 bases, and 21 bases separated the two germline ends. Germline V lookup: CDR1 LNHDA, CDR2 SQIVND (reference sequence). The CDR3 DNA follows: TGTGCCAGTAGCCCGGCGGGGGCTCTTTATCGACTGTTTTTT. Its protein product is CASSPAGALYRLFF.

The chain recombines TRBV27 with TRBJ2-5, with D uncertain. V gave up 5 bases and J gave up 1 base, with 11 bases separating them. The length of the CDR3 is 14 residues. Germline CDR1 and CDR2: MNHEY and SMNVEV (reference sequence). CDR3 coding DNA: TGTGCCAGCAGTCCCCGATACACCCAAGAGACCCAGTACTTC. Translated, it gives CASSPRYTQETQYF.

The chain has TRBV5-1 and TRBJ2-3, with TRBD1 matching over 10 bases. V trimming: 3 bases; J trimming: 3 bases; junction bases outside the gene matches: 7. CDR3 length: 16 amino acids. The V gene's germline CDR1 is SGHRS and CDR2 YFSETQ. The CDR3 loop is CASSSVTGGITDTQYF. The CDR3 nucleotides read TGCGCCAGCAGCTCAGTGACAGGGGGCATAACAGATACGCAGTATTTT.

CDR3 in amino acids: CATQRGNQETQYF. The CDR3, as DNA: TGTGCCACCCAGCGGGGCAACCAAGAGACCCAGTACTTC. The chain uses TRBV10-3 and TRBJ2-5; 7 bases align to TRBD2. The germline V gene encodes CDR1 ENHRY and CDR2 SYGVKD. V lost 10 bases and J lost 0; bases outside the gene matches: 5. This CDR3 contains 13 residues.

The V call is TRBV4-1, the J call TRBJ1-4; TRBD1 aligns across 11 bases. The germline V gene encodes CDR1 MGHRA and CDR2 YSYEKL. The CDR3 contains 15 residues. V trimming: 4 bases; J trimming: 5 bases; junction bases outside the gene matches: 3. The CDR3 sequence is CASSLRDRGNEKLFF. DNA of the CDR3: TGCGCCAGCAGCCTCCGGGACAGGGGGAATGAAAAACTGTTTTTT.

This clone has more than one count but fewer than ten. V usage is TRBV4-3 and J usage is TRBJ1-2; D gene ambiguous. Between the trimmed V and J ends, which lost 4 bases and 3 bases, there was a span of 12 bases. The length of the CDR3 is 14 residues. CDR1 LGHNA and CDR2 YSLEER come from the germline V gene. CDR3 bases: TGCGCCAGCAGCCTCCTCCTTTCCGACTATGGCTACACCTTC. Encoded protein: CASSLLLSDYGYTF.

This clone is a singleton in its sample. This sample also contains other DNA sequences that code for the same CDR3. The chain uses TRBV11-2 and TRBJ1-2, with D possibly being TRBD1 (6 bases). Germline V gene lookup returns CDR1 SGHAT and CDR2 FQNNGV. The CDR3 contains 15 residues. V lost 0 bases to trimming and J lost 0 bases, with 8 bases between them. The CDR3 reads CASSLEQGSNYGYTF. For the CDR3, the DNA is TGTGCCAGCAGCTTAGAGCAGGGGTCTAACTATGGCTACACCTTC.

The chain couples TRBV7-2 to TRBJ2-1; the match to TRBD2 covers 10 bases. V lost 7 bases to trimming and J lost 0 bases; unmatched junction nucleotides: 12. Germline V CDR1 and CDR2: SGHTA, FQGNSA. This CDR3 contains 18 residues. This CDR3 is CASKGASGGYRSYNEQFF. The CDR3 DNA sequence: TGTGCCAGCAAGGGGGCTAGCGGGGGTTACCGCTCCTACAATGAGCAGTTCTTC.

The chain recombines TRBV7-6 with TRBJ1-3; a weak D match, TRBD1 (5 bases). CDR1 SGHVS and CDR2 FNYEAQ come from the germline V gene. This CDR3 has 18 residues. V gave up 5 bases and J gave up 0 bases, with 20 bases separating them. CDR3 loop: CASSQLPGQSSSGNTIYF. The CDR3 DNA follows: TGTGCCAGCAGCCAACTCCCAGGGCAGTCAAGCTCTGGAAACACCATATATTTT.

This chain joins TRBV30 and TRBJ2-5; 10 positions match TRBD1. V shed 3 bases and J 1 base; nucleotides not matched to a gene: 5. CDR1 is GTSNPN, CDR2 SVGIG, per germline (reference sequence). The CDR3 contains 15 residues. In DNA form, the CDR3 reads TGTGCCTGGAGAAAGGGACAGGGGACCCAAGAGACCCAGTACTTC. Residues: CAWRKGQGTQETQYF.

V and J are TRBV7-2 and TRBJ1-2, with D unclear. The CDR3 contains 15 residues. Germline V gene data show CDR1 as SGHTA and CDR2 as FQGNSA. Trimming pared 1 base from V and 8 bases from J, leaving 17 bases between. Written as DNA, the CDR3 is TGTGCCAGCAGCTTAGTCCCCCGGGTCTCTGGAGGCTACACCTTC. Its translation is CASSLVPRVSGGYTF.

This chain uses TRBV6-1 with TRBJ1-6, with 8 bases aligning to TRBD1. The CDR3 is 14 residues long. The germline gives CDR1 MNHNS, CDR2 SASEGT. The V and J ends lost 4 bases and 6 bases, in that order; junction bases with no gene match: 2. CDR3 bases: TGTGCCAGCAGTGCAGGACAGGGTAATTCACCCCTCCACTTT. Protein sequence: CASSAGQGNSPLHF.

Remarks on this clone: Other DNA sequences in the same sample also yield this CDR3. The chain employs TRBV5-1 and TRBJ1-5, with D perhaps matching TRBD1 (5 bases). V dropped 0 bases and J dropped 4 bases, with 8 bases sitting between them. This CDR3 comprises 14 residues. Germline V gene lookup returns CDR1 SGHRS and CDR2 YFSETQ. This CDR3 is CASSLAGGNQPQHF. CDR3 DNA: TGCGCCAGCAGCTTGGCGGGGGGAAATCAGCCCCAGCATTTT.

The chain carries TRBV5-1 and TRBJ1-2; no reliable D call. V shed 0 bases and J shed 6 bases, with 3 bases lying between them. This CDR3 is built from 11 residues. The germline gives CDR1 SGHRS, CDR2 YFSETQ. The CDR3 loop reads CASSLGNGYTF. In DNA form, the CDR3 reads TGCGCCAGCAGCTTGGGTAATGGCTACACCTTC.

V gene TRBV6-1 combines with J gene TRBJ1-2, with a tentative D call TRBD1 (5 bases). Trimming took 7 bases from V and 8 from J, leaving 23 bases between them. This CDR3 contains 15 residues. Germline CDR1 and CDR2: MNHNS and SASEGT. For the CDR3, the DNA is TGTGCCAGCATCTTATGGTCCCAGGGTGGCGGCGGCTACACCTTC. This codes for CASILWSQGGGGYTF.

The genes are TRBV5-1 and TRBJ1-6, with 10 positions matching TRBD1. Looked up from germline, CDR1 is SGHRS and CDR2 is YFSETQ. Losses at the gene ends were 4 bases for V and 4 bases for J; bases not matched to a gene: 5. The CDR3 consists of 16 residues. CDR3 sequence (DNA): TGCGCCAGCAGCAGCGGGGACAGGGGTTATAATTCACCCCTCCACTTT. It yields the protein CASSSGDRGYNSPLHF.

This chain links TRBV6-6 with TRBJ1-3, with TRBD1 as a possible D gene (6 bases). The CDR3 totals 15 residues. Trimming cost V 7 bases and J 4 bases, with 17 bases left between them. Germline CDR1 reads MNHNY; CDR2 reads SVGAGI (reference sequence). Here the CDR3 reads CASTLSGGPGNTIYF. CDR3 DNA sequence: TGTGCCAGCACCCTCAGCGGGGGGCCCGGAAACACCATATATTTT.